This TCR beta chain was sequenced for a study of tumor-infiltrating lymphocytes in primary liver carcinoma. TCR beta cDNA was made from 400 to 500 ng total RNA with a constant-region primer. Three nested multiplex PCR rounds, a slightly modified ARM-PCR, produced the libraries for TCR beta. A C-beta reverse primer was combined with TRBV1-TRBV30 forward primers in the first two PCR rounds, and each round had 10 cycles. TCRdb reprocessed the multiplex PCR reads with MiXCR, giving one entry per CDR3 protein. Among approximately 190,000 distinct CDR3 sequences listed, around four fifths were seen once. In regard to this clonotype: Its ends do not fully match the called genes, so a read error is possible.

RNA and DNA were co-extracted from roughly 20-30 mg of unsorted bulk tissue. Germline loops: CDR1 SGHAT, CDR2 FQNNGV. The CDR3 runs to 18 residues. The TCR was taken from a man between 40 and 49 years old with primary liver carcinoma and hepatitis B virus infection. Sequenced material: tumor tissue from primary liver carcinoma. V and J are TRBV11-2 and TRBJ2-5; 7 bases align to TRBD2. CDR3 region: CASSLSSIQGTGRETQYF. In nucleotides, the CDR3 is TGTGCCAGCAGCCTCAGCTCAATCCAGGGTACTGGGCGGGAGACACAGTACTTC.